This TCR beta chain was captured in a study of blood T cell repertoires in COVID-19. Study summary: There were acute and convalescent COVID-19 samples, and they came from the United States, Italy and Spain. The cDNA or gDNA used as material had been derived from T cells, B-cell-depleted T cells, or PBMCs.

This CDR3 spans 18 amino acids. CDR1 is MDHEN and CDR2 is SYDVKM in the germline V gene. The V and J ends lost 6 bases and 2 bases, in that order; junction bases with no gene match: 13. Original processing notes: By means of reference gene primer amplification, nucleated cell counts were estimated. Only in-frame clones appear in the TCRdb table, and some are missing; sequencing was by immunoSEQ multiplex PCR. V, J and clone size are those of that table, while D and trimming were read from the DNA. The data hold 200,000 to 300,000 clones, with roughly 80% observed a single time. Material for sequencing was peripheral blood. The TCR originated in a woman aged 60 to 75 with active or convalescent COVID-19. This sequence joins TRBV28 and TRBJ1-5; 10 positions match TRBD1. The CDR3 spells CASSSRDRGPLGNQPQHF. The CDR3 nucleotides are TGTGCCAGCAGCAGCCGGGACAGGGGCCCCCTTGGCAATCAGCCCCAGCATTTT.